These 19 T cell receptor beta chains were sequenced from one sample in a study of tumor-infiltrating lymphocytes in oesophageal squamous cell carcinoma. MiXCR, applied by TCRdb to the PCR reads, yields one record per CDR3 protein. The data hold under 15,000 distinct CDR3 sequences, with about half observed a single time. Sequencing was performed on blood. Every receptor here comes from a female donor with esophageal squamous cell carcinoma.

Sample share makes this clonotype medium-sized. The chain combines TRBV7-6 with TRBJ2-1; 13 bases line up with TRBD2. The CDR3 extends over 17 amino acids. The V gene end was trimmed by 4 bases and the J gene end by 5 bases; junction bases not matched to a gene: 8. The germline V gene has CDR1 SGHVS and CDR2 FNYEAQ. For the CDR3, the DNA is TGTGCCAGCAGCTCTTTTAGGGGGACTAGCGGGAACAATGAGCAGTTCTTC. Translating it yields CASSSFRGTSGNNEQFF.

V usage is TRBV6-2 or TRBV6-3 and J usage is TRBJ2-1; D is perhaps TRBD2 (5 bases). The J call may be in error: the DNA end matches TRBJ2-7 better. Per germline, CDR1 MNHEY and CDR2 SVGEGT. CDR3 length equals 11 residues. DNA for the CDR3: TGTGCCAGCAGTGGACTCTACGAGCAGTACTTC. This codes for CASSGLYEQYF.

The CDR3 sequence is CASSLAIGRRQFF. DNA of the CDR3: TGTGCCAGCAGCTTAGCTATAGGGAGACGACAGTTCTTC. The V and J genes are TRBV7-6 and TRBJ2-1; possible D gene TRBD2, 5 bases. CDR3 length: 13 residues. V was cut by 0 bases and J by 13 bases, with 13 bases left in between. In germline, CDR1 is SGHVS, CDR2 FNYEAQ.

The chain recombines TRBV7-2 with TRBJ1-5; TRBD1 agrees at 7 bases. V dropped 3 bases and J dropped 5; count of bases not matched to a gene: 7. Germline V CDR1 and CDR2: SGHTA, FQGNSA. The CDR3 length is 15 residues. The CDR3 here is CASSLFVTGHQPQHF. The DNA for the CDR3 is TGTGCCAGCAGCTTGTTCGTGACAGGGCATCAGCCCCAGCATTTT.

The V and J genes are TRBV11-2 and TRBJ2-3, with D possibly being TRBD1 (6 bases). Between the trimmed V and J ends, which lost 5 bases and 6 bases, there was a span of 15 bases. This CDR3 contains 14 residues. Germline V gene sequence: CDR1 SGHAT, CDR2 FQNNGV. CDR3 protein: CASSIGDRPDTQYF. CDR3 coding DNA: TGTGCCAGCAGCATCGGCGACAGGCCTGATACGCAGTATTTT.

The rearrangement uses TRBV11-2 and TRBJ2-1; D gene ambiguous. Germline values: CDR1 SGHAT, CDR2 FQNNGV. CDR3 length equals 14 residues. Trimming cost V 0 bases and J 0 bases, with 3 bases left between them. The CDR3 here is CASSLEHSYNEQFF. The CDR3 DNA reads TGTGCCAGCAGCTTAGAACACTCCTACAATGAGCAGTTCTTC.

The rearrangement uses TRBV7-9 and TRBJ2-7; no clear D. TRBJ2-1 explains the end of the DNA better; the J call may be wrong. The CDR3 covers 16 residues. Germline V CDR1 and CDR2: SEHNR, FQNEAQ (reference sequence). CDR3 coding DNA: TGTGCCAGCAGCAAAAGTGGGCGGTTTCTCTACAATGAGCAGTTCTTC. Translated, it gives CASSKSGRFLYNEQFF.

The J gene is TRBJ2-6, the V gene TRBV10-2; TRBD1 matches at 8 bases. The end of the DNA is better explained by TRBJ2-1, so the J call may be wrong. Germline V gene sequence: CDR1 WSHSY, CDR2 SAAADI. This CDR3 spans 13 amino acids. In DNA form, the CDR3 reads TGCGCCAGCAGGACAGGGGTTTACAATGAGCAGTTCTTC. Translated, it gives CASRTGVYNEQFF.

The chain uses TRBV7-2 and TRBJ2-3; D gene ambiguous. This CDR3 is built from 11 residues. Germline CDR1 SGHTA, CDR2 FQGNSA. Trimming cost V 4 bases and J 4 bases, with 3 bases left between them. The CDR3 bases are TGTGCCAGCAGCTCTTCAGATACGCAGTATTTT. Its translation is CASSSSDTQYF.

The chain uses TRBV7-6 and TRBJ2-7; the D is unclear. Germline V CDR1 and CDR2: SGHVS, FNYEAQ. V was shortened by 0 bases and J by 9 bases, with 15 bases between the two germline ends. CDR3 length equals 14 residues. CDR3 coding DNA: TGTGCCAGCAGCTTAGCCCAGAACACAGATACGCAGTACTTC. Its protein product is CASSLAQNTDTQYF.

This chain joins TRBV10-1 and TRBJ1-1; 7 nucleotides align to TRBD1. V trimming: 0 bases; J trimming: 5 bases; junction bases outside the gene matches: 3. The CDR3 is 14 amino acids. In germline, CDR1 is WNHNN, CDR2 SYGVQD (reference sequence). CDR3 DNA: TGCGCCAGCAGTGAGTCTGGCAGGGGGACTGAAGCTTTCTTT. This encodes CASSESGRGTEAFF.

The CDR3 reads CASSRYTGEETQYF. Here the CDR3 DNA reads TGTGCCAGCAGCAGGTACACGGGGGAAGAGACCCAGTACTTC. V and J are TRBV7-6 and TRBJ2-7; D perhaps matches TRBD2 (6 bases). Judging by the DNA end, TRBJ2-5 fits better; the J call may be wrong. This CDR3 comprises 14 residues. Germline assignment: CDR1 SGHVS and CDR2 FNYEAQ.

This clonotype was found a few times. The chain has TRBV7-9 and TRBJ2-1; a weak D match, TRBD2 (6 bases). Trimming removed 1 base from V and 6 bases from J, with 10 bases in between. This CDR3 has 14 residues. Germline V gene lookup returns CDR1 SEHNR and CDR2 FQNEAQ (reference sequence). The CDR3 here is CASSLGGTSNEQFF. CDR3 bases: TGTGCCAGCAGCTTAGGGGGGACTTCCAATGAGCAGTTCTTC.

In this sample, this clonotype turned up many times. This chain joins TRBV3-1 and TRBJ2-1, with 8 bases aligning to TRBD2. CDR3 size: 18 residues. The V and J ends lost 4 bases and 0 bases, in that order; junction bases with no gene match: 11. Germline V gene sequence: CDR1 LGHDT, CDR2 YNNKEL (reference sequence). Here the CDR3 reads CASSPGTRPLSSYNEQFF. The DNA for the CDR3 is TGTGCCAGCAGCCCTGGGACTAGACCATTGAGCTCCTACAATGAGCAGTTCTTC.

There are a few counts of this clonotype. CDR3 in DNA: TGTGCCAGCAGCTTAGCCAGGGACAATGAGCAGTTCTTC. Translated, it gives CASSLARDNEQFF. The V gene is TRBV7-3, the J gene TRBJ2-1; D might be TRBD1 (5 bases). Germline V lookup: CDR1 SGHTA, CDR2 FQGTGA. Trimming took 2 bases from V and 5 from J, leaving 7 bases between them. CDR3 size: 13 residues.

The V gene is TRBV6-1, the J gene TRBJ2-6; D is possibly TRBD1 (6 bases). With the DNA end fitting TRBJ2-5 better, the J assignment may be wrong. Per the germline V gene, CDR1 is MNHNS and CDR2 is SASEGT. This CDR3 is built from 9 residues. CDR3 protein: CAVGTIQYF. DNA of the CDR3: TGTGCCGTGGGGACAATCCAGTACTTC.

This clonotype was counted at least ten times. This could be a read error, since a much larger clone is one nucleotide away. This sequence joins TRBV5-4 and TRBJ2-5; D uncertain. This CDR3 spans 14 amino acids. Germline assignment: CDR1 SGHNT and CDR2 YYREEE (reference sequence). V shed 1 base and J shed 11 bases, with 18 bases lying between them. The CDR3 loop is CASSLSRGNNEQYF. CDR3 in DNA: TGTGCCAGCAGCTTGTCGCGTGGGAACAATGAGCAGTACTTC.

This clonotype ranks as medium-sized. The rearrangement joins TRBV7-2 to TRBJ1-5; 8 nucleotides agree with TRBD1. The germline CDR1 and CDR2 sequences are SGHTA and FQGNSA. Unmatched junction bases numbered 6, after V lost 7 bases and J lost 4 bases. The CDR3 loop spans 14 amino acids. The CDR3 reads CASMDRVGNQPQHF. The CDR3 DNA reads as TGTGCCAGCATGGACAGGGTGGGGAATCAGCCCCAGCATTTT.

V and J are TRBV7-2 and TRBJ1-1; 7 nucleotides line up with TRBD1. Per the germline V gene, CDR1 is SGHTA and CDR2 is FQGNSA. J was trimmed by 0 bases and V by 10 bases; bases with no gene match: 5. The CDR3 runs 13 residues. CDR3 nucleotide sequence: TGTGCCATCAACAGGGGAGTGAACACTGAAGCTTTCTTT. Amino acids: CAINRGVNTEAFF.